These T cell receptor beta chains were read from a single sample in a study of identical twins. TCRdb passed the 5' RACE reads through MiXCR, listing each CDR3 protein once. This table has 500,000 to 600,000 distinct CDR3 sequences, 20% to 25% appearing once. This sample also appeared in a second study, on T cells expressing NK-cell markers.

Sequencing was done on a sample of CD4+ T cells sorted from blood. The receptors derive from a woman younger than 35 in good health. CDR3s include the opening cysteine and the closing phenylalanine or tryptophan. D genes are given only for firm matches. Rows give clone size only sometimes, using once, few, many, or a class for an expanded clone.

v_gene,j_gene,abundance,d_gene,CDR3aa,CDR3nt
TRBV12-5,TRBJ2-7,few,.,CASGLTRATAGREQYF,TGTGCTAGTGGTCTGACCCGGGCGACTGCGGGTAGAGAGCAGTACTTC
TRBV20-1,TRBJ1-5,few,.,CSAKSRVSEDQPQHF,TGCAGTGCTAAGAGCCGGGTGTCGGAGGATCAGCCCCAGCATTTT
TRBV2,TRBJ2-7,.,.,CASRGDNYEQYF,TGTGCCAGCAGGGGAGACAACTACGAGCAGTACTTC
TRBV5-1,TRBJ2-2,.,.,CASSLGQAWTGELFF,TGCGCCAGCAGCTTGGGCCAGGCGTGGACCGGGGAGCTGTTTTTT
TRBV5-1,TRBJ2-5,few,.,CASSPEGRETQYF,TGCGCCAGCAGCCCGGAGGGGAGAGAGACCCAGTACTTC
TRBV5-5,TRBJ2-1,.,.,CASSLLAGPNSGLEQFF,TGTGCCAGCAGCTTGTTGGCAGGGCCTAACTCGGGGCTTGAGCAGTTCTTC
TRBV20-1,TRBJ2-3,many,TRBD1,CSAQTGDGSDTQYF,TGCAGTGCTCAAACAGGGGATGGGTCAGATACGCAGTATTTT
TRBV3-1,TRBJ2-2,.,.,CASSARGTGELFF,TGTGCCAGCAGCGCACGGGGTACCGGGGAGCTGTTTTTT
TRBV2,TRBJ2-4,.,.,CATLAKNIQYF,TGTGCCACCCTAGCCAAAAACATTCAGTACTTC
TRBV7-9,TRBJ2-3,once,.,CASSSRPGSQYF,TGTGCCAGCAGCTCTCGTCCGGGTTCGCAGTATTTT
TRBV12-3/TRBV12-4,TRBJ2-6,few,TRBD1,CASSRTGTLSGANVLTF,TGTGCCAGCAGTAGGACAGGTACCCTCTCTGGGGCCAACGTCCTGACTTTC
TRBV29-1,TRBJ1-1,.,.,CSVVAFPATEAFF,TGCAGCGTTGTGGCCTTCCCGGCCACTGAAGCTTTCTTT
TRBV5-4,TRBJ2-2,.,.,CASRGQPGGSGELFF,TGTGCCAGCAGGGGACAGCCCGGGGGTAGTGGGGAGCTGTTTTTT
TRBV6-2/TRBV6-3,TRBJ2-1,.,TRBD2,CASKLAGGEQFF,TGTGCCAGCAAACTAGCGGGAGGCGAGCAGTTCTTC
TRBV5-1,TRBJ1-2,.,.,CASRSDSLANYGYTF,TGCGCCAGCAGATCCGACAGTTTAGCTAACTATGGCTACACCTTC
TRBV12-3/TRBV12-4,TRBJ1-1,many,TRBD1,CASSFRGGRQGWAEAFF,TGTGCCAGCAGTTTCCGGGGCGGCCGACAGGGATGGGCTGAAGCTTTCTTT
TRBV12-3/TRBV12-4,TRBJ1-5,many,.,CASTTRKSAQHF,TGTGCCAGCACCACGAGGAAGTCAGCCCAGCATTTT
TRBV20-1,TRBJ2-3,few,TRBD1,CSATPGQGWYF,TGCAGTGCTACTCCAGGACAGGGGTGGTATTTT
TRBV6-1,TRBJ2-1,few,.,CASLVRQGYNEQFF,TGTGCCAGCTTAGTAAGGCAGGGCTACAATGAGCAGTTCTTC
TRBV20-1,TRBJ1-1,few,.,CSASSPGNTEAFF,TGCAGTGCTAGTAGCCCAGGGAACACTGAAGCTTTCTTT
TRBV6-5,TRBJ2-3,few,.,CASRYGTSTDTQYF,TGTGCCAGCAGATACGGGACTAGCACAGATACGCAGTATTTT
TRBV5-1,TRBJ2-3,.,.,CASSLARKGDTQYF,TGCGCCAGCAGCTTGGCCCGTAAAGGGGATACGCAGTATTTT
TRBV12-3/TRBV12-4,TRBJ2-7,many,TRBD2,CASSLFREGRKYF,TGTGCCAGCAGTCTCTTTCGGGAGGGCCGGAAGTACTTC
TRBV13,TRBJ2-2,few,TRBD2,CASSPTFGTSGRTGLRAGELFF,TGTGCCAGCAGCCCCACGTTTGGGACTAGCGGGAGGACCGGTCTCAGGGCCGGGGAGCTGTTTTTT
TRBV20-1,TRBJ2-3,few,.,CSARVPAADTQYF,TGCAGTGCTAGAGTCCCGGCAGCGGATACGCAGTATTTT
TRBV5-1,TRBJ2-7,.,TRBD2,CASSQTGTSGSYEQYF,TGCGCCAGCAGCCAAACCGGGACTAGCGGGTCCTACGAGCAGTACTTC
TRBV20-1,TRBJ2-7,.,TRBD2,CSASGTSGRASDEQYF,TGCAGTGCTTCCGGGACTAGCGGGAGGGCTTCGGACGAGCAGTACTTC
TRBV10-2,TRBJ1-6,.,TRBD1,CASSSQGMSSPLHF,TGCGCCAGCAGCTCACAGGGGATGAGTTCACCCCTCCACTTT
TRBV15,TRBJ2-5,few,.,CATSSPDIQETQYF,TGTGCCACCAGCAGTCCGGACATACAAGAGACCCAGTACTTC
TRBV10-3,TRBJ2-1,many,.,CAIEGPRGEQFF,TGTGCCATCGAAGGACCGAGGGGTGAGCAGTTCTTC
TRBV11-2,TRBJ2-1,few,TRBD2,CASSFLALSSPLAGPYNEQFF,TGTGCCAGCAGCTTTTTGGCCCTATCGTCCCCACTAGCGGGTCCCTACAATGAGCAGTTCTTC
TRBV11-3,TRBJ2-7,.,.,CASSPQSSGVTYEQYF,TGTGCCAGCAGCCCACAGTCGTCAGGGGTTACCTACGAGCAGTACTTC
TRBV20-1,TRBJ1-4,.,.,CSASLGQGSEKLFF,TGCAGTGCTAGCCTAGGGCAGGGTAGTGAAAAACTGTTTTTT
TRBV20-1,TRBJ2-1,few,.,CSAPTVHANEQFF,TGCAGTGCTCCAACGGTACATGCGAATGAGCAGTTCTTC
TRBV12-3/TRBV12-4,TRBJ2-5,.,.,CASRAVGKETQYF,TGTGCCAGCAGGGCTGTTGGAAAAGAGACCCAGTACTTC
TRBV20-1,TRBJ2-1,.,TRBD2,CSARDRLAGGVRLDEQFF,TGCAGTGCTAGAGATCGACTAGCGGGGGGGGTCCGGTTGGATGAGCAGTTCTTC
TRBV7-2,TRBJ1-2,.,.,CASSLEQYSYRGYTF,TGTGCCAGCAGCTTAGAGCAGTACTCCTATAGGGGCTACACCTTC
TRBV15,TRBJ1-2,few,.,CATSSGQKDGYTF,TGTGCCACCAGCAGTGGACAGAAGGATGGCTACACCTTC
TRBV11-2,TRBJ2-5,many,.,CASLGGFQETQYF,TGTGCCAGTCTTGGGGGTTTCCAAGAGACCCAGTACTTC
TRBV3-1,TRBJ1-5,.,.,CASSLRVNGNQPQHF,TGTGCCAGCAGCCTGAGGGTTAATGGCAATCAGCCCCAGCATTTT
TRBV5-6,TRBJ1-1,.,TRBD1,CASSPADRDTEAFF,TGTGCCAGCAGCCCTGCCGACAGGGACACTGAAGCTTTCTTT
TRBV11-3,TRBJ2-1,.,.,CASSYGGAGPYNEQFF,TGTGCCAGCAGCTATGGGGGCGCGGGACCCTACAATGAGCAGTTCTTC
TRBV20-1,TRBJ2-3,.,.,CSARKGGDTQYF,TGCAGTGCTAGGAAGGGGGGTGATACGCAGTATTTT
TRBV6-5,TRBJ2-7,few,.,CASSYAGSSYEQYF,TGTGCCAGCAGTTACGCAGGGAGCTCCTACGAGCAGTACTTC
TRBV12-3/TRBV12-4,TRBJ1-6,.,.,CASRVNNSPLHF,TGTGCCAGCAGGGTTAATAATTCACCCCTCCACTTT
TRBV20-1,TRBJ1-6,.,.,CSARGGEDSPLHF,TGCAGTGCTAGAGGGGGGGAGGATTCACCCCTCCACTTT
TRBV20-1,TRBJ1-1,.,.,CSVSNTEAFF,TGCAGTGTCAGCAACACTGAAGCTTTCTTT
TRBV12-3/TRBV12-4,TRBJ1-1,many,TRBD1,CASRGQGAMNTEAFF,TGTGCCAGCAGGGGACAGGGGGCGATGAACACTGAAGCTTTCTTT
TRBV10-3,TRBJ2-2,.,TRBD2,CAISAAGGRTGELFF,TGTGCCATCAGTGCGGCGGGAGGGAGAACCGGGGAGCTGTTTTTT
TRBV20-1,TRBJ2-7,many,.,CSARAIAYEQYF,TGCAGTGCTAGAGCCATCGCGTACGAGCAGTACTTC
TRBV10-3,TRBJ1-1,.,TRBD1,CAISEGGLGTEAFF,TGTGCCATCAGTGAAGGGGGCCTGGGGACTGAAGCTTTCTTT
TRBV27,TRBJ2-1,.,TRBD2,CASSGLAGMNEQFF,TGTGCCAGCAGCGGACTAGCGGGAATGAATGAGCAGTTCTTC
TRBV9,TRBJ2-1,few,.,CASSVGGTGQFF,TGTGCCAGCAGCGTAGGAGGAACAGGGCAGTTCTTC
TRBV12-5,TRBJ1-1,.,.,CATKGGKAFF,TGTGCTACAAAGGGGGGGAAAGCTTTCTTT